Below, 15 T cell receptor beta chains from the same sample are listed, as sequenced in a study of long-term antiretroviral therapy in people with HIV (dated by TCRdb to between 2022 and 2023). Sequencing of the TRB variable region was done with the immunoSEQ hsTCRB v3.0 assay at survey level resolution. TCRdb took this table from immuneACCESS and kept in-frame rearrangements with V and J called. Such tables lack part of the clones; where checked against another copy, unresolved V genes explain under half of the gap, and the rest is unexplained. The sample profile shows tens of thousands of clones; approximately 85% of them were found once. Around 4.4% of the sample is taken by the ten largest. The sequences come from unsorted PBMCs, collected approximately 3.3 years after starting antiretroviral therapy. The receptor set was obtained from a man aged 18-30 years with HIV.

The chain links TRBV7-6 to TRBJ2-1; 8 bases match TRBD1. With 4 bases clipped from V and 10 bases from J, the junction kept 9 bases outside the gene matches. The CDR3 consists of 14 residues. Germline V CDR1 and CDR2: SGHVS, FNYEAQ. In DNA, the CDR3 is TGTGCCAGCAGCTCCCGACAGGGGATGGGGGAGCAGTTCTTC. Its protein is CASSSRQGMGEQFF. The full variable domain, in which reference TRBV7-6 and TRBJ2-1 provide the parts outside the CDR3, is GAGVSQSPRYKVTKRGQDVALRCDPISGHVSLYWYRQALGQGPEFLTYFNYEAQQDKSGLPNDRFSAERPEGSISTLTIQRTEQRDSAMYRCASSSRQGMGEQFFGPGTRLTVL.

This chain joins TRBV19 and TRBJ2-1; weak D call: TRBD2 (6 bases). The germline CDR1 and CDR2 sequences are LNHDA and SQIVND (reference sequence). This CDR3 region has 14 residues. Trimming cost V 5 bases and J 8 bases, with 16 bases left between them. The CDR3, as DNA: TGTGCCAGTAGTCCAACTAGCAACATGGATGAGCAGTTCTTC. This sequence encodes CASSPTSNMDEQFF.

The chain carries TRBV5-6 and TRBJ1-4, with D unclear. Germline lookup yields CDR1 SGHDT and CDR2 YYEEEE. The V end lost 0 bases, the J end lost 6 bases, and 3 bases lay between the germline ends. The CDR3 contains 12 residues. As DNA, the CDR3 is TGTGCCAGCAGCTTGGAATATGAAAAACTGTTTTTT. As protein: CASSLEYEKLFF.

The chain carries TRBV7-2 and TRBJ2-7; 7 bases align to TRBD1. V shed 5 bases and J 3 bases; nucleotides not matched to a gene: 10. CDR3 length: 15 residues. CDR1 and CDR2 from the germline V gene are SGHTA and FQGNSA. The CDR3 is CASSPQGTQFYEQYF. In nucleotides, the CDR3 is TGTGCCAGCAGCCCACAGGGGACCCAATTCTACGAGCAGTACTTC.

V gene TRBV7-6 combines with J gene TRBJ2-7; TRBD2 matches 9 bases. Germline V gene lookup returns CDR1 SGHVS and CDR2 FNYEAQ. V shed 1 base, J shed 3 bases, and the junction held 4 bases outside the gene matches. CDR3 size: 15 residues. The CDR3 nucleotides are TGTGCCAGCAGCTTAGAGGCTAGCGGGAACTACGAGCAGTACTTC. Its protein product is CASSLEASGNYEQYF. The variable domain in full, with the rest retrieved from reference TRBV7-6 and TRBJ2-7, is GAGVSQSPRYKVTKRGQDVALRCDPISGHVSLYWYRQALGQGPEFLTYFNYEAQQDKSGLPNDRFSAERPEGSISTLTIQRTEQRDSAMYRCASSLEASGNYEQYFGPGTRLTVT.

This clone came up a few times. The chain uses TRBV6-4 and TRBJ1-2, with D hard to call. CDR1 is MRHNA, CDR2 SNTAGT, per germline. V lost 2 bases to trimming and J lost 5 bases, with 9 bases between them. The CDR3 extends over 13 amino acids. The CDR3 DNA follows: TGTGCCAGCAGTGACGGCGCGGAGTATGGCTACACCTTC. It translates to CASSDGAEYGYTF.

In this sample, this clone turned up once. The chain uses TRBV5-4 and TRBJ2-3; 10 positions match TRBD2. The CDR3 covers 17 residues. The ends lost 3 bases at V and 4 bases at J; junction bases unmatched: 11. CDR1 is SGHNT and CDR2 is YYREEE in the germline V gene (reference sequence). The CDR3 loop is CASSSPERGGYSDTQYF. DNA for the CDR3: TGTGCCAGCAGCTCCCCTGAGCGGGGGGGCTACTCAGATACGCAGTATTTT.

CDR3 loop: CAIRDLSSYEQYF. The CDR3 coding sequence is TGTGCCATTCGGGACCTAAGCTCCTACGAGCAGTACTTC. The chain uses TRBV28 and TRBJ2-7, with D perhaps given as TRBD1 or TRBD2 (5 bases each). CDR3 size: 13 residues. V was trimmed by 10 bases and J by 0 bases, leaving 13 bases between them. CDR1 and CDR2 from the germline V gene are MDHEN and SYDVKM.

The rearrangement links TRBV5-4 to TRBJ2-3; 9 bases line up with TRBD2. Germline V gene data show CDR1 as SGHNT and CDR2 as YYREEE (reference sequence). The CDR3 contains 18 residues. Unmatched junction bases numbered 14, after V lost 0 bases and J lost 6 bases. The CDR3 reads CASSLEASGTRTMDTQYF. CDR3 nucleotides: TGTGCCAGCAGCTTGGAGGCTAGCGGGACCCGGACGATGGATACGCAGTATTTT.

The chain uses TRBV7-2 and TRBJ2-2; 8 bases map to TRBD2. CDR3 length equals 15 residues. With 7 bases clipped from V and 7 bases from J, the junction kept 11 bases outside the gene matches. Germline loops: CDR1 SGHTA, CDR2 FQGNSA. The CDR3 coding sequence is TGTGCCAGCACCCCCGTAAGCGGGAGTGTCGGGGAGCTGTTTTTT. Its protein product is CASTPVSGSVGELFF.

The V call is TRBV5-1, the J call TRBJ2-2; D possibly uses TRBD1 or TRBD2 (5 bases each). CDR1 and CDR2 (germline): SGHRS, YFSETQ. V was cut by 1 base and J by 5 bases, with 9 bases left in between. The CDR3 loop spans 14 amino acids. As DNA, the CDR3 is TGCGCCAGCAGCTTGAGAGGGGAAACCGGGGAGCTGTTTTTT. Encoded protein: CASSLRGETGELFF.

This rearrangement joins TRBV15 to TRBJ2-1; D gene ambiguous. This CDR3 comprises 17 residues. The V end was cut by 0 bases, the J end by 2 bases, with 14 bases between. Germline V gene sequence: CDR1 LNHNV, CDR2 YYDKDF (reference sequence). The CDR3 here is CATSRDIDSLTYNEQFF. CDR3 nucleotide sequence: TGTGCCACCAGCAGAGATATCGACTCCCTTACCTACAATGAGCAGTTCTTC.

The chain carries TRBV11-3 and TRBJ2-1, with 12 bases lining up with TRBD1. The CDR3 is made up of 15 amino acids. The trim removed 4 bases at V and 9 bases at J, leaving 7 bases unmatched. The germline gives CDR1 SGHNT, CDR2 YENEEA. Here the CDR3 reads CASSYGTGGRPEQFF. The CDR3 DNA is TGTGCCAGCAGCTACGGGACAGGGGGCCGCCCTGAGCAGTTCTTC.

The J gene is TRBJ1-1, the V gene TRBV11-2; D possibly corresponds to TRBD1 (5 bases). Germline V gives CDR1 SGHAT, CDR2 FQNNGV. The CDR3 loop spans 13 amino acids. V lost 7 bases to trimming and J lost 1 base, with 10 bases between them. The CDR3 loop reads CASTYTGNTEAFF. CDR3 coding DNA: TGTGCCAGCACCTACACAGGGAACACTGAAGCTTTCTTT.

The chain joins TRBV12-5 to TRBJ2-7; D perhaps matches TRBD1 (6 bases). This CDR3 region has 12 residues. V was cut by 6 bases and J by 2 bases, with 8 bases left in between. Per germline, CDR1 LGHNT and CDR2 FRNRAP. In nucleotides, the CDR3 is TGTGCTAGTGGCCACAGGGCCTACGAGCAGTACTTC. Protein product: CASGHRAYEQYF.